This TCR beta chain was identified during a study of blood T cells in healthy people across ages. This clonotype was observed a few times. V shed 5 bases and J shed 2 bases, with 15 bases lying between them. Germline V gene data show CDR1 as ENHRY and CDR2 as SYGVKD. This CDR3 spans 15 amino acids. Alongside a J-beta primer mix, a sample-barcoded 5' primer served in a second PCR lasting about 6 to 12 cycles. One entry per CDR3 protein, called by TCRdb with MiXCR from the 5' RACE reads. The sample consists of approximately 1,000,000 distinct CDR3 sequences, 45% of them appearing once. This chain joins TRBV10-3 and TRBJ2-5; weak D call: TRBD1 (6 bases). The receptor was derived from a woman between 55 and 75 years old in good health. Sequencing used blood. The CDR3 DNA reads TGTGCCATCAGTTCCGGACAGCAACCTCAAGAGACCCAGTACTTC. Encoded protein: CAISSGQQPQETQYF.